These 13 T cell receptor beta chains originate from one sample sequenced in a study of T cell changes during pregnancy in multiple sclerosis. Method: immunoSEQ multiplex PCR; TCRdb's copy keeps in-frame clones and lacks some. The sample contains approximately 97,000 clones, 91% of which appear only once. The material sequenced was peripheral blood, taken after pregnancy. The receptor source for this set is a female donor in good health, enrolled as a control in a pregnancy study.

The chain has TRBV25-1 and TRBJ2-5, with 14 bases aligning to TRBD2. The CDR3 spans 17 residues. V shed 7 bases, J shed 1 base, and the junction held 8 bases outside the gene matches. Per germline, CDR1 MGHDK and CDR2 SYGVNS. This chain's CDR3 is CASNSGLAGAFQETQYF. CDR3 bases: TGTGCCAGCAATTCGGGACTAGCGGGGGCCTTCCAAGAGACCCAGTACTTC.

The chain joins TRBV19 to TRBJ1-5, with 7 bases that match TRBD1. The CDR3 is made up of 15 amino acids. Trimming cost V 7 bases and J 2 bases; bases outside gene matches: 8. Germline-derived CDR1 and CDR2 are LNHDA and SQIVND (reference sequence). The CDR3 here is CASTQTGIGNQPQHF. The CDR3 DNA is TGTGCCAGTACCCAGACAGGGATAGGCAATCAGCCCCAGCATTTT.

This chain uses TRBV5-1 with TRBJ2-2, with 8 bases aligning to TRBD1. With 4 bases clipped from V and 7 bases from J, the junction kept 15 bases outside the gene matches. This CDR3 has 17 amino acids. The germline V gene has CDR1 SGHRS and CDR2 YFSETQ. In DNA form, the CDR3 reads TGCGCCAGCAGCCCTTTCGGTGGACAGGGACGGAACGGGGAGCTGTTTTTT. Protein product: CASSPFGGQGRNGELFF.

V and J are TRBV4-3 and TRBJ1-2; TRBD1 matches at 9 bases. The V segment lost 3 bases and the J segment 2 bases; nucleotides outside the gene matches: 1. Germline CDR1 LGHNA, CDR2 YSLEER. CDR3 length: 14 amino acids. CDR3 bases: TGCGCCAGCAGCCAGGACAGGGGAAACTATGGCTACACCTTC. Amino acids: CASSQDRGNYGYTF.

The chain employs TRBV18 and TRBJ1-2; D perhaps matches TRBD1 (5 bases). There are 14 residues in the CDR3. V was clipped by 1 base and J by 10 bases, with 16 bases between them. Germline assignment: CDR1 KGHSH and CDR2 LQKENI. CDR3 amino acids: CASSPQAGVNTYTF. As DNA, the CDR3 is TGTGCCAGCTCACCACAAGCGGGGGTTAATACCTACACCTTC. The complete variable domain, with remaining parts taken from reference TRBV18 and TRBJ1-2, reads NAGVMQNPRHLVRRRGQEARLRCSPMKGHSHVYWYRQLPEEGLKFMVYLQKENIIDESGMPKERFSAEFPKEGPSILRIQQVVRGDSAAYFCASSPQAGVNTYTFGSGTRLTVV.

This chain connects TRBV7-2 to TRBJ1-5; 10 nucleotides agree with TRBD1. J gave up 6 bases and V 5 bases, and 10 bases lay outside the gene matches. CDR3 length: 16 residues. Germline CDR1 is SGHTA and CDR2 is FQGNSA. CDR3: CASSPGGDRGGQPQHF. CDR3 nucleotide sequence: TGTGCCAGCAGCCCAGGGGGGGACAGGGGAGGTCAGCCCCAGCATTTT.

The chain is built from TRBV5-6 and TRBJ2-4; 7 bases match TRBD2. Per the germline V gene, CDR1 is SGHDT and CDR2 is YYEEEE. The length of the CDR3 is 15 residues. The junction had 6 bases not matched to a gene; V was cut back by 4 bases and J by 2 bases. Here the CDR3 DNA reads TGTGCCAGCAGCGTGAGGCGGGAGACCAAAAACATTCAGTACTTC. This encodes CASSVRRETKNIQYF. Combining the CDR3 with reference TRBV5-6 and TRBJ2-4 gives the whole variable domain DAGVTQSPTHLIKTRGQQVTLRCSPKSGHDTVSWYQQALGQGPQFIFQYYEEEERQRGNFPDRFSGHQFPNYSSELNVNALLLGDSALYLCASSVRRETKNIQYFGAGTRLSVL.

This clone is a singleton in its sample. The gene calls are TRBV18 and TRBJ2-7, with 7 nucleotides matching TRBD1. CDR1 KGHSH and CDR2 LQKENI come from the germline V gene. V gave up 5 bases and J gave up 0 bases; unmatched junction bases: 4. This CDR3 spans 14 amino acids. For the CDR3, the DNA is TGTGCCAGCTCAGAGGGACAGAGCTCCTACGAGCAGTACTTC. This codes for CASSEGQSSYEQYF.

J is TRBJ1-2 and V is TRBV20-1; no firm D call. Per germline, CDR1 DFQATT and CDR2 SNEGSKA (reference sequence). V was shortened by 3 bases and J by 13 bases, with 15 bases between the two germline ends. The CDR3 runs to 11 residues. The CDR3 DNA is TGCAGTGCTAGGGCCGCTAAGGAGGGCACCTTC. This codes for CSARAAKEGTF.

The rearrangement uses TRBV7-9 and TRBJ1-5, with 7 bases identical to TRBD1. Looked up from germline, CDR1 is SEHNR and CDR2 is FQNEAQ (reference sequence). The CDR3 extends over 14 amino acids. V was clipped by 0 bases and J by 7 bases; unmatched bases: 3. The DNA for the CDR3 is TGTGCCAGCAGCTTAGCGCAGGGGGGACAGCCCCAGCATTTT. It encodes CASSLAQGGQPQHF.

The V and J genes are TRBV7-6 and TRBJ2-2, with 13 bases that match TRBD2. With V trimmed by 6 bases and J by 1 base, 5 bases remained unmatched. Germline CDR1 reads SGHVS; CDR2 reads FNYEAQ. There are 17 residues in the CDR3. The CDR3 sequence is CASRGGLAGLNTGELFF. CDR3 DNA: TGTGCCAGCAGAGGGGGACTAGCGGGGTTGAACACCGGGGAGCTGTTTTTT.

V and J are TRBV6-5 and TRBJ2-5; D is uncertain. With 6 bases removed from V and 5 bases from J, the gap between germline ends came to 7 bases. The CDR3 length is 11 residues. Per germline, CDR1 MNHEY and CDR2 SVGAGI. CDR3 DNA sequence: TGTGCCAGCAGCCTCGGGGAGACCCAGTACTTC. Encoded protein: CASSLGETQYF.

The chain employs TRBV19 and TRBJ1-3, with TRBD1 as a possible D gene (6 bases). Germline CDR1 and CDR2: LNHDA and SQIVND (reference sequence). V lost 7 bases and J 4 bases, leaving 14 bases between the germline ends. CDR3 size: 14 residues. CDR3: CASTAGQRGNTIYF. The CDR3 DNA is TGTGCCAGTACCGCCGGACAGAGAGGAAACACCATATATTTT.